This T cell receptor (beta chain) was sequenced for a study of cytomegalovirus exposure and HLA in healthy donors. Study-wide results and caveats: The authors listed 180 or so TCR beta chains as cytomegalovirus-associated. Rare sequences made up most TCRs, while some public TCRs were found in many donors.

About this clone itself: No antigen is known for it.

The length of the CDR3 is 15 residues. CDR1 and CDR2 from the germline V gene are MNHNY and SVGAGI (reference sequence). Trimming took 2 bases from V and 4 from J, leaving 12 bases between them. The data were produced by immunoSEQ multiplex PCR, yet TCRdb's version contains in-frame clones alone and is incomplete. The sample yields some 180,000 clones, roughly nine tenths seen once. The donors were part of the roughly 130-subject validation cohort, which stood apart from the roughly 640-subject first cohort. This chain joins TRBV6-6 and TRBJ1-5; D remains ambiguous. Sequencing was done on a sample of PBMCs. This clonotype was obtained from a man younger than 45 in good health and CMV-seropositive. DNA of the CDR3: TGTGCCAGCAGTTACCTGGGCCAGCCTAATCAGCCCCAGCATTTT. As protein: CASSYLGQPNQPQHF.